This T cell receptor beta chain emerged from a study of blood T cell repertoires in COVID-19. About the research overall: The samples span acute and convalescent COVID-19 from the United States, Italy and Spain. Nucleic acid was either cDNA or gDNA, and it came from T cells, B-cell-depleted T cells, or PBMCs.

In the source study's methods: Amplification with reference gene primers provided the estimates of nucleated cell counts. The method was immunoSEQ multiplex PCR; TCRdb's version includes in-frame clones alone and lacks a portion of them. V and J calls and clone size follow that table, whereas D and trimming were derived from the DNA. The sample shows around 130,000 clones, approximately 89% of them seen only once. The CDR3 loop spans 17 amino acids. Germline V gene lookup returns CDR1 DFQATT and CDR2 SNEGSKA (reference sequence). Trimming took 3 bases from V and 8 from J; bases not matched to a gene: 11.

This clonotype was obtained from a human donor in a cohort sampled during active COVID-19. The rearrangement joins TRBV20-1 to TRBJ2-1, with TRBD2 matching over 15 bases. The specimen was peripheral blood. CDR3 coding DNA: TGCAGTGCTAGTGGACTAGCGGGAGGGCCGGGTAGGTATGAGCAGTTCTTC. This codes for CSASGLAGGPGRYEQFF.